This T cell receptor beta chain was recovered during a study of T cells in Graves' hyperthyroidism and ophthalmopathy. The wider study: Peripheral blood collection took place at initial diagnosis, before any treatment.

If no ophthalmopathy progression occurred within 18 months, Graves' hyperthyroidism was stable. Clinical symptoms, serum thyroxine and TRAb, thyroid ultrasound and orbital computed tomography were used for the diagnoses. Using 10 ml of fresh peripheral blood, PBMCs were prepared. Researchers amplified the TCR beta CDR3 regions from RNA transcripts. TCR CDR3 regions were first amplified by RT-PCR with HTBI primers. In TCRdb, the multiplex PCR reads were re-called with MiXCR into one record per CDR3 protein. The data show around 500,000 distinct CDR3 sequences, about 15% seen once. CDR1 SGHRS and CDR2 YFSETQ come from the germline V gene. The CDR3 is 13 residues long. Trimming left V 9 bases short and J 3 bases short, with 15 bases between.

Sequenced sample: blood. The clonotype was recovered from a woman aged 35 to 49 with Graves' hyperthyroidism. The genes are TRBV5-1 and TRBJ1-1, with D possibly being TRBD1 (5 bases). The CDR3 reads CATSQGEDTEAFF. The CDR3 DNA sequence: TGCGCCACTTCCCAGGGCGAGGACACTGAAGCTTTCTTT.